Below, 14 T cell receptor beta chains from the same sample are listed, as sequenced in a study of T cells after yellow fever vaccination. One entry per CDR3 protein, called by TCRdb with MiXCR from the 5' RACE reads. The sample has about 150,000 distinct CDR3 sequences, 5.5% to 8% seen once. This specimen consisted of CD4+ T cells sorted from PBMCs, obtained on the day of the first yellow fever vaccination. Receptors were obtained from a young man who received the YFV17D yellow fever vaccine.

This clonotype was counted many times. This chain links TRBV2 with TRBJ1-2; D not resolved. The CDR3 sequence is 13 residues long. Germline loops: CDR1 SNHLY, CDR2 FYNNEI. Trimming shortened V by 7 bases and J by 8 bases, and 17 bases separated the two germline ends. The CDR3 region is CASTLRRDTGYTF. CDR3 in DNA: TGTGCCAGCACCTTGCGAAGGGATACGGGCTACACCTTC.

This clonotype occurred a few times. The chain joins TRBV4-3 to TRBJ1-2; possibly TRBD1 for D (6 bases). The CDR3 extends over 16 amino acids. Per the germline V gene, CDR1 is LGHNA and CDR2 is YSLEER. With 0 bases removed from V and 2 bases from J, the gap between germline ends came to 13 bases. CDR3 DNA sequence: TGCGCCAGCAGCCAAGACACCAGGACAGAAAACTATGGCTACACCTTC. Amino acids: CASSQDTRTENYGYTF.

This clonotype was counted many times. This chain uses TRBV24-1 with TRBJ1-2, with TRBD1 matching 7 bases. This CDR3 has 14 residues. The germline CDR1 and CDR2 sequences are KGHDR and SFDVKD. The junction had 4 bases not matched to a gene; V was cut back by 3 bases and J by 4 bases. The CDR3 nucleotides are TGTGCCACCAGTGATGCAGGGACAGCCTATGGCTACACCTTC. It translates to CATSDAGTAYGYTF.

This clonotype was found a few times. J is TRBJ2-5 and V is TRBV5-1, with TRBD2 identical over 8 bases. Unmatched junction bases numbered 13, after V lost 7 bases and J lost 5 bases. This CDR3 region has 15 residues. CDR1 and CDR2 (germline): SGHRS, YFSETQ. DNA of the CDR3: TGCGCCAGCCTTCCCGGAGTAGCGGGAAGTGAGACCCAGTACTTC. This encodes CASLPGVAGSETQYF.

In its sample, this clonotype was seen a few times. CDR3: CASREDVAGGYEQYF. The CDR3 coding sequence is TGTGCCAGCAGGGAAGATGTAGCGGGGGGGTACGAGCAGTACTTC. The chain is built from TRBV12-3 or TRBV12-4 and TRBJ2-7; 11 bases fit TRBD2. This CDR3 spans 15 amino acids. With 6 bases clipped from V and 4 bases from J, the junction kept 8 bases outside the gene matches.

This clonotype was detected many times. The chain couples TRBV20-1 to TRBJ1-1; D is possibly TRBD1 (6 bases). CDR1 and CDR2 (germline): DFQATT, SNEGSKA (reference sequence). This CDR3 is built from 12 residues. Deletions cut 5 bases from V and 3 bases from J, with 10 bases between. CDR3 protein: CSAYDRHTEAFF. The CDR3 bases are TGCAGTGCTTACGACAGGCACACTGAAGCTTTCTTT.

In this sample, this clonotype turned up many times. The chain combines TRBV5-1 with TRBJ2-1; 7 positions agree with TRBD1. Germline CDR1 reads SGHRS; CDR2 reads YFSETQ. Trimming took 3 bases from V and 9 from J; bases not matched to a gene: 9. This CDR3 comprises 14 residues. The CDR3: CASSYDREDGEQFF. Here the CDR3 DNA reads TGCGCCAGCAGCTATGACAGGGAAGACGGTGAGCAGTTCTTC. Based on the CDR3 plus reference TRBV5-1 and TRBJ2-1, the full variable domain is KAGVTQTPRYLIKTRGQQVTLSCSPISGHRSVSWYQQTPGQGLQFLFEYFSETQRNKGNFPGRFSGRQFSNSRSEMNVSTLELGDSALYLCASSYDREDGEQFFGPGTRLTVL.

The V call is TRBV7-3, the J call TRBJ2-7; tentative D call: TRBD1 (6 bases). With 1 base removed from V and 5 bases from J, the gap between germline ends came to 12 bases. Germline CDR1 and CDR2: SGHTA and FQGTGA. This CDR3 region has 14 residues. Written as DNA, the CDR3 is TGTGCCAGCAGCTTAATTCCGGACAGCCACGAGCAGTACTTC. As protein: CASSLIPDSHEQYF. The complete variable domain, with remaining parts taken from reference TRBV7-3 and TRBJ2-7, reads GAGVSQTPSNKVTEKGKYVELRCDPISGHTALYWYRQSLGQGPEFLIYFQGTGAADDSGLPNDRFFAVRPEGSVSTLKIQRTERGDSAVYLCASSLIPDSHEQYFGPGTRLTVT.

This clonotype was picked up a small number of times. The chain recombines TRBV6-6 with TRBJ1-2, with 8 positions matching TRBD1. After removal of 7 bases from V and 7 bases from J, the junction contained 5 bases not matched to a gene. Germline loops: CDR1 MNHNY, CDR2 SVGAGI (reference sequence). The CDR3 consists of 12 residues. CDR3: CASNGQGVGYTF. CDR3 DNA sequence: TGTGCCAGCAACGGACAGGGAGTTGGCTACACCTTC.

The table lists this clonotype with many counts. The chain is built from TRBV18 and TRBJ1-5; tentatively, D is TRBD1 (6 bases). The CDR3 extends over 15 amino acids. Germline CDR1 reads KGHSH; CDR2 reads LQKENI. The V gene lost 2 bases and the J gene lost 5 bases, with 13 bases spanning the gap. The CDR3 DNA follows: TGTGCCAGCTCACCAACGGGGGGCTTTGATCAGCCCCAGCATTTT. Translation: CASSPTGGFDQPQHF.

In its sample, this clonotype was seen many times. The chain combines TRBV12-3 or TRBV12-4 with TRBJ2-7; 7 nucleotides agree with TRBD2. Trimming removed 7 bases from V and 1 base from J; junction bases left unmatched: 4. CDR3 length: 13 residues. CDR3 loop: CASTPGLSYEQYF. In nucleotides, the CDR3 is TGTGCCAGCACCCCGGGACTATCCTACGAGCAGTACTTC.

This chain uses TRBV6-4 with TRBJ2-3, with 9 positions matching TRBD2. CDR3 length: 16 residues. V was pared by 5 bases and J by 6 bases, with 12 bases of the junction left unmatched. CDR1 and CDR2 from the germline V gene are MRHNA and SNTAGT. The chain's CDR3 is CASSPSGASFFDTQYF. CDR3 DNA sequence: TGTGCCAGCAGTCCTAGCGGGGCCTCTTTTTTTGATACGCAGTATTTT.

V usage is TRBV18 and J usage is TRBJ2-3; 7 bases match TRBD1. Germline V gives CDR1 KGHSH, CDR2 LQKENI. The CDR3 loop spans 15 amino acids. V was clipped by 4 bases and J by 2 bases; unmatched bases: 6. The CDR3 coding sequence is TGTGCCAGCTCACTACAAACAGGGGCCACAGATACGCAGTATTTT. Translation gives CASSLQTGATDTQYF.

The V and J genes are TRBV7-6 and TRBJ2-5; unclear D gene. The ends were cut back, 5 bases at V and 0 bases at J, with 10 bases in the middle. The germline gives CDR1 SGHVS, CDR2 FNYEAQ. The CDR3 sequence is 14 residues long. The CDR3 here is CASSQTTHQETQYF. The CDR3 DNA reads TGTGCCAGCAGCCAAACGACCCACCAAGAGACCCAGTACTTC.